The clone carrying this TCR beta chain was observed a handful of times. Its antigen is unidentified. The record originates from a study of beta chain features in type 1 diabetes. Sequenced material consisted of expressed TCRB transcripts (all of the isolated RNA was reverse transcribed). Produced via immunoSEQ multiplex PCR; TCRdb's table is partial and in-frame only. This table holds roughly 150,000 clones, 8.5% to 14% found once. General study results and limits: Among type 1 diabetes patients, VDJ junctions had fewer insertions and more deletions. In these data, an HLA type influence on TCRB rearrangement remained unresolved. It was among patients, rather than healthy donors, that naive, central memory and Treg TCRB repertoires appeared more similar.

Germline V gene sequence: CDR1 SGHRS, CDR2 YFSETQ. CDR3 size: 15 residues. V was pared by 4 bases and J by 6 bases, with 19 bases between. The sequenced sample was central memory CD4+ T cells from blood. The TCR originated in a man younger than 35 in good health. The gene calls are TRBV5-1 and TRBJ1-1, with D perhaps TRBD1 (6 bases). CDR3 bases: TGCGCCAGCAGCCCCCATGTCGACAGGTTCGCTGAAGCTTTCTTT. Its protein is CASSPHVDRFAEAFF.